The present T cell receptor beta chain was sequenced within a study of STAT3 mutations in large granular lymphocyte leukemia (dated by TCRdb to the late 2010s). A note on the overall study: Roughly half of the T-LGLL patients who were sequenced longitudinally carried canonical activating STAT3 mutations. Over half of the T-LGLL patients were given one or more immunosuppressive therapy regimens, and 40% of the treated patients had a hematologic response. Serial deep sequencing of TCRbeta CDR3 and STAT3 was performed in patients with T-cell large granular lymphocyte leukemia to reconstruct clonal hierarchy and dynamics. Roughly 18 representative T-LGLL cases were selected from an initial cohort of over 200 LGL patients for longitudinal TCRbeta and STAT3 sequencing. A couple of patients with natural killer LGL leukemia were also sequenced longitudinally as controls within the study. For each patient, sequencing was performed at an average of roughly 4 time points, with a range of 2 to 8 samplings. The paper as a whole reports these results and caveats: TCR clonotype switching after therapy was seen in about 35% of the 18 patients, with all newly emerging clones being STAT3 wild type. Since codominant clonotypes persisted in some patients, a small but highly pathogenic clone may have gone undetected. Because no samples were available when a clone first appeared, clonal expansion was inferred from samplings taken at other points. All T-LGLL patients had at least one immunodominant TCRbeta clonotype, and roughly half had multiple immunodominant subclonotypes. The burden of the dominant TCR clone was higher than the STAT3 mutant burden in several patients, which suggests that the STAT3 mutation arose secondarily inside a clone that had already expanded. Variable intervals between samplings and differing treatment regimens complicated linking therapy response to changes in TCR clonal burden.

From the germline V gene, CDR1 is SGDLS and CDR2 is YYNGEE. There are 15 amino acids in the CDR3, from cysteine to phenylalanine inclusive. Only the CDR3 part of the read is kept: 45 bases, read in frame from the first base. V lost 0 bases and J lost 5 bases, and the count of bases not matched to a germline gene is 2. With respect to this clone: Its antigen is still unknown. Base-call qualities are not available, and no considerably larger clone is one nucleotide away.

The same DNA, extracted from blood mononuclear cells, served for both the TCR sequencing and the STAT3 sequencing. TCRbeta libraries were sequenced on an Illumina MiSeq, averaging approximately 44,000 productive templates per sample. TCRbeta CDR3 libraries were generated with the immunoSEQ assay using multiplex PCR amplification. The authors' analysis ran thus. Following a previously defined approach, repertoire diversity was calculated, and values close to 0 point to extremely monoclonal samples. The clones in this table, taken by TCRdb from immuneACCESS, are in-frame only. Not every clone is retained; where verified, under half of the shortfall comes from an unresolved V gene, and the cause of the rest is unknown. That table gives V, J and clone size, and the DNA gave D and trimming. The sample table shows roughly 10,000 clones, and approximately 90% are seen once. The top ten clonotypes cover approximately 34% of the sample.

The chain employs TRBV9 and TRBJ2-1; 10 central bases correspond to TRBD2. The source of this sequence is a man between 60 and 75 years old with T-cell large granular lymphocyte leukemia. Some clones in this sample may be carry-over from other donors' samples. The age is the age at diagnosis. Sequences were obtained from peripheral blood mononuclear cells. The CDR3 reads as follows: CASSVASGSHNEQFF. The DNA sequence is as follows: TGTGCCAGCAGCGTAGCTAGCGGGAGCCACAATGAGCAGTTCTTC. The entire variable domain, with the stretches around the CDR3 drawn from the reference TRBV9 and TRBJ2-1 proteins, is DSGVTQTPKHLITATGQRVTLRCSPRSGDLSVYWYQQSLDQGLQFLIQYYNGEERAKGNILERFSAQQFPDLHSELNLSSLELGDSALYFCASSVASGSHNEQFFGPGTRLTVL.